Presented here are 18 T cell receptor beta chains from one specimen sequenced in a study of T cells in women clearing cervical HPV infection. The repertoire was sequenced with immunoSEQ multiplex PCR; TCRdb's copy has only in-frame clones and lacks some. This sample lists more than 40,000 clones; its ten largest clones have 0.95% to 1%. The sequencing sample was made of blood buffy coat. The receptors were gathered from a woman between 18 and 75 years old with a cervical HPV16 infection that either progressed to CIN3+ or cleared (not recorded which).

As concerns this clone: The read ends 3 residues early relative to the CDR3; the germline J gene fills the gap. This chain uses TRBV5-1 with TRBJ1-2; 8 bases line up with TRBD1. V dropped 4 bases and J dropped 4; count of bases not matched to a gene: 6. The germline gives CDR1 SGHRS, CDR2 YFSETQ. The CDR3 sequence is 14 residues long. CDR3 sequence: CASSPQGAGYGYTF. The CDR3 bases that were read are TGCGCCAGCAGCCCCCAGGGGGCGGGCTATGGC.

On this clone itself: The read finishes 3 residues shy of the CDR3 end, and the germline J gene is used to complete it. The V and J genes are TRBV7-9 and TRBJ1-2, with D possibly TRBD1 on 5 matching bases. Germline V gene data show CDR1 as SEHNR and CDR2 as FQNEAQ (reference sequence). The CDR3 spans 14 residues. The chain's CDR3 is CASTLGSGVYDYTF. Partial CDR3 DNA: TGTGCCAGCACCCTGGGTTCGGGGGTATACGAC.

The CDR3: CSVELLSYEQYF. Incomplete CDR3 DNA: TGCAGCGTTGAGCTGCTATCCTACGAG. This chain links TRBV29-1 with TRBJ2-7; D gene uncertain. Read coverage stops 3 residues before the CDR3 terminus; the germline J gene supplies the remainder. CDR1 and CDR2 (germline): SQVTM, ANQGSEA. Trimming shortened V by 3 bases and J by 1 base, and 7 bases separated the two germline ends. CDR3 length: 12 residues.

Concerning this clone itself: The CDR3 goes on 3 residues after the read ends, and that part is filled in from the germline J gene. This chain joins TRBV18 and TRBJ1-1; D is ambiguous. The germline V gene has CDR1 KGHSH and CDR2 LQKENI. Trimming took off 3 bases at V and 1 base at J, with 12 bases between the two ends. CDR3 length: 15 amino acids. This chain's CDR3 is CASSPRSGENTEAFF. CDR3 DNA, as far as it was read: TGTGCCAGCTCACCCCGGTCCGGGGAGAACACTGAA.

As to this clone: The missing CDR3 end, 3 residues past where the read stops, is filled in from the germline J gene. The V gene is TRBV5-4, the J gene TRBJ2-2; no firm D call. From germline, CDR1 is SGHNT and CDR2 YYREEE (reference sequence). Trimming left V 2 bases short and J 2 bases short, with 10 bases between. The CDR3 consists of 15 residues. CDR3 protein: CASSLGFDNTGELFF. CDR3 bases read: TGTGCCAGCAGCTTAGGGTTTGATAACACCGGGGAG.

Note on this clone: The CDR3 extends 3 residues past the end of the read, so its final part is completed from the germline J gene. This chain links TRBV19 with TRBJ2-7, with TRBD2 matching 10 bases. J was trimmed by 1 base and V by 5 bases; bases with no gene match: 5. CDR3 length: 15 amino acids. Germline CDR1 LNHDA, CDR2 SQIVND (reference sequence). The covered CDR3 bases are TGTGCCAGTAGTCCAATAGCGGGGGGTTCCTACGAG. Translation gives CASSPIAGGSYE. The entire CDR3 protein is CASSPIAGGSYEQYF.

Comments on this clone: Read data end 3 residues before the CDR3 end; the end is taken from the germline J gene. This rearrangement joins TRBV5-1 to TRBJ2-3; 7 bases align to TRBD1. V was clipped by 4 bases and J by 2 bases; unmatched bases: 7. The germline V gene encodes CDR1 SGHRS and CDR2 YFSETQ. The CDR3 has 15 amino acids. The DNA read from the CDR3 is TGCGCCAGCAGCAGTCTGGGACAGTCCACAGATACG. This encodes CASSSLGQSTDT. The complete CDR3 sequence is CASSSLGQSTDTQYF.

Concerning this clone: From the germline J gene comes the end of the CDR3, since the read stops 3 residues before it. The rearrangement joins TRBV7-2 to TRBJ1-2; 8 bases align to TRBD1. Germline CDR1 and CDR2: SGHTA and FQGNSA. The CDR3 runs 15 residues. The sequenced part of the CDR3 DNA is TGTGCCAGCAGCTGGACTACGGACAGGGTCTACGAC. Translation gives CASSWTTDRVYD. The CDR3 as a whole reads CASSWTTDRVYDYTF.

The CDR3 loop is CASSFKTGGLYEQYF. The sequenced CDR3 bases are TGTGCCAGCAGCTTTAAGACAGGGGGCCTTTACGAG. This rearrangement joins TRBV11-2 to TRBJ2-7; 10 bases are shared with TRBD1. Read sequence stops 3 residues before the CDR3 end, and the germline J gene provides the missing end. The CDR3 covers 15 residues. V was clipped by 3 bases and J by 4 bases; unmatched bases: 6. Germline CDR1 reads SGHAT; CDR2 reads FQNNGV.

In the case of this clone: The read ends 3 residues early relative to the CDR3; the germline J gene fills the gap. The rearrangement links TRBV5-1 to TRBJ2-3; TRBD1 might be the D (5 bases). Germline lookup yields CDR1 SGHRS and CDR2 YFSETQ. Trimming cost V 0 bases and J 0 bases, with 5 bases left between them. The CDR3 is 14 amino acids. The part of the CDR3 DNA that was read is TGCGCCAGCAGCTTGGGACAGAGCACAGATACG. Translating gives CASSLGQSTDT. The full CDR3 reads CASSLGQSTDTQYF.

This CDR3 reads CASRRIVATNEKLFF. Incomplete CDR3 DNA: TGCGCCTCTCGGCGGATCGTCGCAACTAATGAAAAG. The chain couples TRBV10-1 to TRBJ2-2; the D is unclear. The read ends 3 residues shy of where the CDR3 ends; the end is completed using the germline J gene. Per the germline V gene, CDR1 is WNHNN and CDR2 is SYGVQD (reference sequence). The CDR3 sequence is 15 residues long.

The CDR3: CASSPREIAVNSYDYTF. The covered CDR3 bases are TGTGCCAGCTCACCACGCGAGATAGCGGTAAACTCCTACGAC. This chain uses TRBV18 with TRBJ1-2; D not resolved. Read coverage stops 3 residues before the CDR3 terminus; the germline J gene supplies the remainder. This CDR3 comprises 17 residues. The germline V gene has CDR1 KGHSH and CDR2 LQKENI. The variable domain in full, completed from reference TRBV18 and TRBJ1-2, reads NAGVMQNPRHLVRRRGQEARLRCSPMKGHSHVYWYRQLPEEGLKFMVYLQKENIIDESGMPKERFSAEFPKEGPSILRIQQVVRGDSAAYFCASSPREIAVNSYDYTFGSGTRLTVV.

As for this clone: Coverage ceases 3 residues before the CDR3 finishes, and the germline J gene fills in the end. V is TRBV6-2 or TRBV6-3 and J is TRBJ2-7, with 8 bases identical to TRBD2. CDR1 is MNHEY and CDR2 is SVGEGT in the germline V gene. CDR3 length: 12 residues. V dropped 8 bases and J dropped 2; count of bases not matched to a gene: 2. The CDR3 bases that were read are TGTGCCAGCTCGGGGGGGGCCTACGAG. This codes for CASSGGAYE. The whole CDR3 reads CASSGGAYEQYF.

As for this clone: The missing CDR3 end, 3 residues past where the read stops, is filled in from the germline J gene. The rearrangement links TRBV19 to TRBJ1-1; D is perhaps TRBD1 (6 bases). The germline V and J ends were trimmed by 4 bases and 6 bases, with 12 bases remaining between them. Germline V gene sequence: CDR1 LNHDA, CDR2 SQIVND (reference sequence). This CDR3 has 13 amino acids. CDR3 bases read: TGTGCCAGTAGTACAGACAGGCAATCTGAA. It specifies CASSTDRQSE. The complete CDR3 reads CASSTDRQSEAFF.

On this clone: The read terminates 3 residues ahead of where the CDR3 ends, so the germline J gene completes it. The genes are TRBV7-2 and TRBJ1-5, with TRBD1 as a possible D gene (6 bases). V was cut by 5 bases and J by 7 bases, with 18 bases left in between. The germline V gene has CDR1 SGHTA and CDR2 FQGNSA. The CDR3 covers 15 residues. CDR3 in amino acids: CASSREARGGQPQHF. CDR3 DNA, as far as it was read: TGTGCCAGCAGCCGCGAGGCCAGGGGTGGGCAGCCC.

In regard to this clone: The read falls 3 residues short of the CDR3 end, and the missing part is taken from the germline J gene. This chain uses TRBV18 with TRBJ1-6, with D possibly TRBD1 on 5 matching bases. Germline loops: CDR1 KGHSH, CDR2 LQKENI. V gave up 6 bases and J gave up 10 bases, with 19 bases separating them. CDR3 length: 15 amino acids. CDR3 amino acids: CASSTRQGQNSPLHF. The sequenced part of the CDR3 DNA is TGTGCCAGCTCGACGCGTCAGGGTCAGAACTCACCC.

For this clone: The CDR3 end lies 3 residues beyond the end of the read and is filled in from the germline J gene. V and J are TRBV7-3 and TRBJ1-2; 11 bases are a match to TRBD1. V trimming: 2 bases; J trimming: 5 bases; junction bases outside the gene matches: 4. From germline, CDR1 is SGHTA and CDR2 FQGTGA. CDR3 length: 15 residues. The part of the CDR3 DNA that was read is TGTGCCAGCAGCTTAGGGACAGGGGGGTTGTATGGC. This codes for CASSLGTGGLYG. The whole CDR3 protein reads CASSLGTGGLYGYTF.

Worth noting for this clone: The CDR3 end lies 3 residues beyond the end of the read and is filled in from the germline J gene. This sequence joins TRBV7-9 and TRBJ2-1; TRBD1 matches 8 bases. The V gene's germline CDR1 is SEHNR and CDR2 FQNEAQ (reference sequence). The CDR3 has 15 residues. Trimming took 1 base from V and 6 from J; bases not matched to a gene: 5. CDR3 DNA (partial): TGTGCCAGCAGCTTAGAGACAGGGGCCCTCAATGAG. Translated, it gives CASSLETGALNE. The full CDR3 sequence reads CASSLETGALNEQFF.